The 16 T cell receptor beta chains listed next were all sequenced from one sample in a study of T cells after somatic rescue of genetic block. The data were produced by immunoSEQ multiplex PCR, yet TCRdb's version contains in-frame clones alone and is incomplete. Among tens of thousands of clones listed, about 90% were seen once. The sample consisted of peripheral blood mononuclear cells (PBMCs). The receptor source for this set is a man aged 35 to 55.

This chain links TRBV7-8 with TRBJ1-2; 11 bases fit TRBD1. This CDR3 comprises 14 residues. Trimming removed 5 bases from V and 4 bases from J; junction bases left unmatched: 3. Germline V gene lookup returns CDR1 SGHVS and CDR2 FQNEAQ. The CDR3 loop reads CASSTGTGGYGYTF. CDR3 in DNA: TGTGCCAGCAGCACCGGGACAGGGGGCTATGGCTACACCTTC.

This chain joins TRBV9 and TRBJ2-1; tentative D call: TRBD1 (6 bases). The V end was cut by 2 bases, the J end by 5 bases, with 17 bases between. The CDR3 is made up of 16 amino acids. Germline values: CDR1 SGDLS, CDR2 YYNGEE. The DNA for the CDR3 is TGTGCCAGCAGCGTCGACTACAGGGTGCGGAACAATGAGCAGTTCTTC. Its protein product is CASSVDYRVRNNEQFF. Filled out from reference TRBV9 and TRBJ2-1, the complete variable domain reads DSGVTQTPKHLITATGQRVTLRCSPRSGDLSVYWYQQSLDQGLQFLIQYYNGEERAKGNILERFSAQQFPDLHSELNLSSLELGDSALYFCASSVDYRVRNNEQFFGPGTRLTVL.

This chain connects TRBV30 to TRBJ2-4; unclear D gene. This CDR3 region has 11 residues. V lost 6 bases and J 2 bases, leaving 5 bases between the germline ends. Germline CDR1 is GTSNPN and CDR2 is SVGIG (reference sequence). The CDR3 sequence is CACGPKNIQYF. The CDR3 bases are TGTGCCTGTGGACCCAAAAACATTCAGTACTTC.

Worth noting for this clone: Germline is not matched at one junction end, which may reflect a read error. The CDR3 here is CASSWQGTSGSPSF. DNA for the CDR3: TGTGCCAGCAGCTGGCAGGGGACTAGCGGGAGCCCTTCCTTC. The chain links TRBV5-6 to TRBJ2-7, with 14 nucleotides matching TRBD2. The CDR3 spans 14 residues. Germline loops: CDR1 SGHDT, CDR2 YYEEEE.

The V and J genes are TRBV5-1 and TRBJ2-7; D call uncertain. V lost 3 bases, J lost 3 bases, and 10 bases lay in between. This CDR3 spans 13 amino acids. Germline CDR1 and CDR2: SGHRS and YFSETQ. The CDR3 loop reads CASSYSGNYEQYF. DNA of the CDR3: TGCGCCAGCAGCTATTCAGGAAACTACGAGCAGTACTTC. Full variable domain (rest looked up from reference TRBV5-1 and TRBJ2-7): KAGVTQTPRYLIKTRGQQVTLSCSPISGHRSVSWYQQTPGQGLQFLFEYFSETQRNKGNFPGRFSGRQFSNSRSEMNVSTLELGDSALYLCASSYSGNYEQYFGPGTRLTVT.

The chain uses TRBV19 and TRBJ2-3; TRBD1 or TRBD2 may be the D gene (5 bases each). Trimming stripped 5 bases from V and 6 bases from J, with 21 bases between. The CDR3 is 16 residues long. Per the germline V gene, CDR1 is LNHDA and CDR2 is SQIVND (reference sequence). The CDR3 DNA reads TGTGCCAGTAGTCCCCGGGGCAGACCCGGAGTGGATACGCAGTATTTT. It codes for CASSPRGRPGVDTQYF.

The chain couples TRBV29-1 to TRBJ2-1; 8 bases agree with TRBD2. Trimming cost V 7 bases and J 7 bases; bases outside gene matches: 9. CDR3 length: 13 amino acids. Germline V gene data show CDR1 as SQVTM and CDR2 as ANQGSEA. The CDR3 bases are TGCAGCGGAGACAGCGGGAGTCTAAATGAGCAGTTCTTC. Its protein product is CSGDSGSLNEQFF.

The chain combines TRBV5-8 with TRBJ1-1; 7 bases align to TRBD1. After removal of 0 bases from V and 7 bases from J, the junction contained 6 bases not matched to a gene. The CDR3 contains 14 residues. The germline CDR1 and CDR2 sequences are SGHTS and YDEGEE. For the CDR3, the DNA is TGTGCCAGCAGCTTGGTGAGGCAGGGGGTTGAAGCTTTCTTT. This sequence encodes CASSLVRQGVEAFF.

This chain links TRBV15 with TRBJ2-1, with 7 bases identical to TRBD2. This CDR3 region has 16 residues. Losses at the gene ends were 5 bases for V and 0 bases for J; bases not matched to a gene: 7. The germline CDR1 and CDR2 sequences are LNHNV and YYDKDF (reference sequence). CDR3 nucleotide sequence: TGTGCCACCAGCGGGAGGGTCAGCGGCTCCTACAATGAGCAGTTCTTC. It specifies CATSGRVSGSYNEQFF.

The V gene is TRBV6-4, the J gene TRBJ2-5; D ambiguous. Judging by the DNA end, TRBJ2-7 fits better; the J call may be wrong. The V gene's germline CDR1 is MRHNA and CDR2 SNTAGT. The CDR3 is made up of 11 amino acids. The CDR3 spells CASSDGHEQYF. CDR3 DNA sequence: TGTGCCAGCAGTGACGGGCACGAGCAGTACTTC.

The chain couples TRBV7-9 to TRBJ1-4; unclear D gene. This CDR3 has 14 amino acids. CDR1 is SEHNR, CDR2 FQNEAQ, per germline (reference sequence). V gave up 5 bases and J gave up 8 bases, with 15 bases separating them. The CDR3 here is CASSATIKPEKLFF. DNA for the CDR3: TGTGCCAGCAGCGCGACCATCAAACCCGAAAAACTGTTTTTT.

There are a few counts of this clone. The chain links TRBV5-1 to TRBJ1-2, with TRBD1 matching over 12 bases. V dropped 4 bases and J dropped 3; count of bases not matched to a gene: 10. Looked up from germline, CDR1 is SGHRS and CDR2 is YFSETQ. The CDR3 runs to 17 residues. The CDR3 reads CASSPTGTGGADYGYTF. The CDR3, as DNA: TGCGCCAGCAGCCCGACCGGGACAGGGGGCGCGGACTATGGCTACACCTTC.

The V and J genes are TRBV27 and TRBJ2-1; D is uncertain. The CDR3 runs 12 residues. Germline V CDR1 and CDR2: MNHEY, SMNVEV (reference sequence). The V end lost 6 bases, the J end lost 6 bases, and 9 bases lay between the germline ends. CDR3 bases: TGTGCCAGCAGCACTTTAGGCAATGAGCAGTTCTTC. It codes for CASSTLGNEQFF.

The chain links TRBV27 to TRBJ1-5; 8 nucleotides agree with TRBD1. Trimming at V came to 5 bases and at J to 3 bases, leaving 6 bases not matched to a gene. CDR3 length equals 15 residues. Germline values: CDR1 MNHEY, CDR2 SMNVEV (reference sequence). The DNA of the CDR3 is TGTGCCAGCAGTAAACAGACAGGGGTCAATCAGCCCCAGCATTTT. It is translated as CASSKQTGVNQPQHF.

V usage is TRBV30 and J usage is TRBJ2-1; 8 bases match TRBD2. CDR1 is GTSNPN and CDR2 is SVGIG in the germline V gene (reference sequence). The CDR3 loop spans 14 amino acids. Unmatched junction bases numbered 7, after V lost 1 base and J lost 8 bases. The DNA of the CDR3 is TGTGCCTGGAGTGACCCCCGGGGGGGTGATGAGCAGTTCTTC. Translated: CAWSDPRGGDEQFF.

The J gene is TRBJ2-1, the V gene TRBV18, with 10 nucleotides matching TRBD2. The CDR3 is made up of 18 amino acids. The V and J ends lost 2 bases and 5 bases, in that order; junction bases with no gene match: 12. In germline, CDR1 is KGHSH, CDR2 LQKENI. CDR3 coding DNA: TGTGCCAGCTCACCAGGGGTGCCGGGACTAGCGAACGACAATGAGCAGTTCTTC. Translation: CASSPGVPGLANDNEQFF.